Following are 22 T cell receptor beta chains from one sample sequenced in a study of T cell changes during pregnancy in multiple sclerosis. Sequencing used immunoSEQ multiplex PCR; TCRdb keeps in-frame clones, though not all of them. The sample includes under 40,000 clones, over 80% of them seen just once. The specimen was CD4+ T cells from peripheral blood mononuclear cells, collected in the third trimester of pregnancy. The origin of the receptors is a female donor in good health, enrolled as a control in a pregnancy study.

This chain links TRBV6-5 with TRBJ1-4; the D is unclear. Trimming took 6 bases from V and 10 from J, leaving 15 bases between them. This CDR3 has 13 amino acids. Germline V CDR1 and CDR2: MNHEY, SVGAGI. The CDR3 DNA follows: TGTGCCAGCAGCCCGGGATCTACAAGAAAACTGTTTTTT. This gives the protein CASSPGSTRKLFF.

The CDR3 DNA reads TGTGCCAGTAGGAACTACAGGGAAAAACTGTTTTTT. Its protein product is CASRNYREKLFF. V and J are TRBV19 and TRBJ1-4; TRBD1 might be the D (5 bases). The CDR3 is made up of 12 amino acids. Germline V CDR1 and CDR2: LNHDA, SQIVND (reference sequence). Deletions cut 6 bases from V and 8 bases from J, with 10 bases between.

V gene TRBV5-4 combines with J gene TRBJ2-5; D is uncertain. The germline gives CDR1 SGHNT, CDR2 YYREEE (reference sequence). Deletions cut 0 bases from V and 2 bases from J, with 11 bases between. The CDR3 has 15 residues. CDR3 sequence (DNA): TGTGCCAGCAGCTTGGTGGCAGAACCACAAGAGACCCAGTACTTC. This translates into CASSLVAEPQETQYF.

The chain's CDR3 is CASSSYARASNQPQHF. CDR3 bases: TGTGCCAGCAGTTCTTATGCCAGGGCCTCCAATCAGCCCCAGCATTTT. V usage is TRBV28 and J usage is TRBJ1-5; tentative D call: TRBD1 (5 bases). Per germline, CDR1 MDHEN and CDR2 SYDVKM. Between the trimmed V and J ends, which lost 4 bases and 3 bases, there was a span of 16 bases. The CDR3 consists of 16 residues.

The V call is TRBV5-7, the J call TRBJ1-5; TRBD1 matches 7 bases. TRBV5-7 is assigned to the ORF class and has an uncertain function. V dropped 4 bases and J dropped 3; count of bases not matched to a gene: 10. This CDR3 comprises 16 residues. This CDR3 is CASSRRDRLSNQPQHF. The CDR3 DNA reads TGTGCCAGCAGCCGCCGGGACAGACTTTCCAATCAGCCCCAGCATTTT.

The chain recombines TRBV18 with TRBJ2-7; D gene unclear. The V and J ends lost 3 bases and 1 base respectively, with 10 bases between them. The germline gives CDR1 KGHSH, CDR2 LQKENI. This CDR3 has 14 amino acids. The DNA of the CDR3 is TGTGCCAGCTCACCCTTCCTAGAATCCTACGAGCAGTACTTC. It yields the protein CASSPFLESYEQYF. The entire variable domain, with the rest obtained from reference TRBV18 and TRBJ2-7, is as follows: NAGVMQNPRHLVRRRGQEARLRCSPMKGHSHVYWYRQLPEEGLKFMVYLQKENIIDESGMPKERFSAEFPKEGPSILRIQQVVRGDSAAYFCASSPFLESYEQYFGPGTRLTVT.

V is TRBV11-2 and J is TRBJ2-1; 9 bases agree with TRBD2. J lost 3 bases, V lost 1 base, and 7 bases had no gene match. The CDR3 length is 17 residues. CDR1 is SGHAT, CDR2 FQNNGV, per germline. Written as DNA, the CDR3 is TGTGCCAGCAGCTTAGGGTCCAGCGGGGGGATCTACAATGAGCAGTTCTTC. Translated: CASSLGSSGGIYNEQFF. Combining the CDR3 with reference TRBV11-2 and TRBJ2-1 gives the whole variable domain EAGVAQSPRYKIIEKRQSVAFWCNPISGHATLYWYQQILGQGPKLLIQFQNNGVVDDSQLPKDRFSAERLKGVDSTLKIQPAKLEDSAVYLCASSLGSSGGIYNEQFFGPGTRLTVL.

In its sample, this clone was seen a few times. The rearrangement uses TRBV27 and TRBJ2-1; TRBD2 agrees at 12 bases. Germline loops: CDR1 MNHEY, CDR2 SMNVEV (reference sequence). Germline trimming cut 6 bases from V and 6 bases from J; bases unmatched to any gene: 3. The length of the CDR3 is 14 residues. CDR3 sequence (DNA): TGTGCCAGCAGCGGACTAGCGGGGTCCAATGAGCAGTTCTTC. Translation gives CASSGLAGSNEQFF.

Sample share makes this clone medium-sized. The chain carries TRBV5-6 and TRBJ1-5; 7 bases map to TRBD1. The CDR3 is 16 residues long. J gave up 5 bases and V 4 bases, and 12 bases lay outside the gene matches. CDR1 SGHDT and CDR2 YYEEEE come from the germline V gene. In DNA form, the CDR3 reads TGTGCCAGCAGCAGAAAGGCAGGGGGTAACTATCAGCCCCAGCATTTT. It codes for CASSRKAGGNYQPQHF. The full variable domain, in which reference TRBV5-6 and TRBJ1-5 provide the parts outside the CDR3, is DAGVTQSPTHLIKTRGQQVTLRCSPKSGHDTVSWYQQALGQGPQFIFQYYEEEERQRGNFPDRFSGHQFPNYSSELNVNALLLGDSALYLCASSRKAGGNYQPQHFGDGTRLSIL.

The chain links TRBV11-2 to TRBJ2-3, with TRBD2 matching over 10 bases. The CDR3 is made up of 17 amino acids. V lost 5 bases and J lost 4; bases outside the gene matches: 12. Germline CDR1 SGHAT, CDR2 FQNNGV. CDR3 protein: CASSPPSAGGRPDTQYF. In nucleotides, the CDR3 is TGTGCCAGCAGCCCCCCTTCAGCGGGGGGGCGTCCAGATACGCAGTATTTT.

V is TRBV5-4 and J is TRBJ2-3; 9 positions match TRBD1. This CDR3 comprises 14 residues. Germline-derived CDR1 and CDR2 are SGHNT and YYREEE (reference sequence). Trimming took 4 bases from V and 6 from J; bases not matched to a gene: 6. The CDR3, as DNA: TGTGCCAGCAGCCGGGACAGGGTTCAGGATACGCAGTATTTT. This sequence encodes CASSRDRVQDTQYF.

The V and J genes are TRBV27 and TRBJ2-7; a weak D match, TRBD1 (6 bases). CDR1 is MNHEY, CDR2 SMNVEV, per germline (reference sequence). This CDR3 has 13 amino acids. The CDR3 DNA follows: TGTGCGACAAAGGGGGATACCCCCTACGAGCAGTACTTC. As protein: CATKGDTPYEQYF.

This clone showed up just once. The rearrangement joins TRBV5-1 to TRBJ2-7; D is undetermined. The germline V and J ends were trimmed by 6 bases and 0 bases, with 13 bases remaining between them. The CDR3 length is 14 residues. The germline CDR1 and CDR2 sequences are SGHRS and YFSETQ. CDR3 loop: CASMQDNRSYEQYF. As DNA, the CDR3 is TGCGCCAGCATGCAGGATAATCGCTCCTACGAGCAGTACTTC.

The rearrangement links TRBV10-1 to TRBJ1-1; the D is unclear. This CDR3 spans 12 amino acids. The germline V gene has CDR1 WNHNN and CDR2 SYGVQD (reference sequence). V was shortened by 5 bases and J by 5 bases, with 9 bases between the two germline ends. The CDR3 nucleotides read TGCGCCAGCAGTCCTGACACGACTGAAGCTTTCTTT. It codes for CASSPDTTEAFF.

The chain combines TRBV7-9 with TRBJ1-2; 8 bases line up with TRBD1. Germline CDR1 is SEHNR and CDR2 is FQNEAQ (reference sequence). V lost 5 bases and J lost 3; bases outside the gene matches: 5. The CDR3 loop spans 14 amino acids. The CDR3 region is CASSVQGAHYGYTF. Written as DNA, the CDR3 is TGTGCCAGCAGCGTGCAGGGGGCGCACTATGGCTACACCTTC.

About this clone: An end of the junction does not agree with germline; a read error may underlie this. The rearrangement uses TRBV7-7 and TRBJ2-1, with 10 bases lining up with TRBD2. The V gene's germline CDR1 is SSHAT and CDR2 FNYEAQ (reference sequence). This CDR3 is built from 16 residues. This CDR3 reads CASSRETSGYLNEQFF. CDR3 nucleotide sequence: TGTGCTAGCAGTCGAGAGACTAGCGGGTATCTGAATGAGCAGTTCTTC.

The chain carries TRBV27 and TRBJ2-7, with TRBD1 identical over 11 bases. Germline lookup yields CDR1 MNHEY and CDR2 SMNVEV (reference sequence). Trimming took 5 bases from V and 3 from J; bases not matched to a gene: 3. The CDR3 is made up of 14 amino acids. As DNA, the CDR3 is TGTGCCAGCAGTGCCGGGACAGGGGGCTACGAGCAGTACTTC. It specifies CASSAGTGGYEQYF.

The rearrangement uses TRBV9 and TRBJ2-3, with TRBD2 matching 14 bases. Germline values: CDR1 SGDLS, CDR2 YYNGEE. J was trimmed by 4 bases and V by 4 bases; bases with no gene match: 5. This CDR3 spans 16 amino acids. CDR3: CASSPLGLAGADTQYF. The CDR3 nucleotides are TGTGCCAGCAGCCCCCTGGGACTAGCGGGGGCAGATACGCAGTATTTT. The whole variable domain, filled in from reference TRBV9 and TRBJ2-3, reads DSGVTQTPKHLITATGQRVTLRCSPRSGDLSVYWYQQSLDQGLQFLIQYYNGEERAKGNILERFSAQQFPDLHSELNLSSLELGDSALYFCASSPLGLAGADTQYFGPGTRLTVL.

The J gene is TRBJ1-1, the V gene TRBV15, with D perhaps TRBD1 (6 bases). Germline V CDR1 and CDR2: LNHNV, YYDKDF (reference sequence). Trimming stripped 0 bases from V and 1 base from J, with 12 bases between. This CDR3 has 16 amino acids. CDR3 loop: CATSRDLGQPNTEAFF. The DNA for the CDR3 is TGTGCCACCAGCAGAGATCTGGGACAACCGAACACTGAAGCTTTCTTT.

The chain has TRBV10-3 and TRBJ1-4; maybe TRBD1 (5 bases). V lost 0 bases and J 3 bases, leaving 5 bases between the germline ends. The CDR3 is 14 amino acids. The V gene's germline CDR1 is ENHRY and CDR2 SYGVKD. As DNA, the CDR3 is TGTGCCATCAGTGAGTCGACAGCTAATGAAAAACTGTTTTTT. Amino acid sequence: CAISESTANEKLFF.

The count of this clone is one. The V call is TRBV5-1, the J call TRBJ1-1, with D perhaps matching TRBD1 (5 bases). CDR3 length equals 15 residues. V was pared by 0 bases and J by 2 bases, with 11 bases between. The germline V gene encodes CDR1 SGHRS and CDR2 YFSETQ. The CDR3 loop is CASSLATTGNTEAFF. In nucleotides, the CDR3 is TGCGCCAGCAGCTTGGCTACTACAGGCAACACTGAAGCTTTCTTT.

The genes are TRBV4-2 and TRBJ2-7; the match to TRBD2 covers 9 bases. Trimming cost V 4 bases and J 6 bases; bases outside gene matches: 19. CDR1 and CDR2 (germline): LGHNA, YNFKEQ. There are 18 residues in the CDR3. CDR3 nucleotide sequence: TGTGCCAGCAGCCTCCTCGCCCGGGCTAGCGGGGAAACAGGCGAGCAGTACTTC. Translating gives CASSLLARASGETGEQYF.